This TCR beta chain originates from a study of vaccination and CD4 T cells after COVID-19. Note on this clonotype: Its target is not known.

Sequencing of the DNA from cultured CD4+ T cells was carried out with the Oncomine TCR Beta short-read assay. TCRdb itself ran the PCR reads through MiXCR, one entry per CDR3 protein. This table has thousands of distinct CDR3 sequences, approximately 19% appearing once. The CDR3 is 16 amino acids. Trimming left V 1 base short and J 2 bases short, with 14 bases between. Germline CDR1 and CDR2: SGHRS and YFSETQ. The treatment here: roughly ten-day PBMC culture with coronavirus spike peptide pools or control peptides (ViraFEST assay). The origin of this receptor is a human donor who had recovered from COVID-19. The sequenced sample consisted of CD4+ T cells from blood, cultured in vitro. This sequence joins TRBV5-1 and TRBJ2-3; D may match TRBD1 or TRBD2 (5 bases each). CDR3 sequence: CASSLSGTVITDTQYF. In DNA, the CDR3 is TGCGCCAGCAGCTTGTCGGGGACGGTTATCACAGATACGCAGTATTTT.